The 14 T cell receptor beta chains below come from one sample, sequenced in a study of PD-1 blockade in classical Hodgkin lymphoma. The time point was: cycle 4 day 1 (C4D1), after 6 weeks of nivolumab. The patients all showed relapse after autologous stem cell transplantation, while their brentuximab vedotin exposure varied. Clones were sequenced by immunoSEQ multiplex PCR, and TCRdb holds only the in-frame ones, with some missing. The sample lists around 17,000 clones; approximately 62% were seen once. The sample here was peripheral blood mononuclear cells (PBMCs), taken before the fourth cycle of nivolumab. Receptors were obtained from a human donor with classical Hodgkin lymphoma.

The DNA of the CDR3 is TGTGCCAGCAGCCCAGGACGAGGTGGGTCCACTGAAGCTTTCTTT. Translation gives CASSPGRGGSTEAFF. This chain links TRBV7-9 with TRBJ1-1, with D unclear. This CDR3 has 15 amino acids. V lost 5 bases to trimming and J lost 4 bases, with 17 bases between them. CDR1 SEHNR and CDR2 FQNEAQ come from the germline V gene (reference sequence).

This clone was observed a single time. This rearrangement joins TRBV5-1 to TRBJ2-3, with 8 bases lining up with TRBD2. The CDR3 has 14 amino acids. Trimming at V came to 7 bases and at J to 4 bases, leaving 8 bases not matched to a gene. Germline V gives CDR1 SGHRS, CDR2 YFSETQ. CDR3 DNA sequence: TGCGCCAGCTCCCTTAGCGGGAAGGCAGATACGCAGTATTTT. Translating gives CASSLSGKADTQYF.

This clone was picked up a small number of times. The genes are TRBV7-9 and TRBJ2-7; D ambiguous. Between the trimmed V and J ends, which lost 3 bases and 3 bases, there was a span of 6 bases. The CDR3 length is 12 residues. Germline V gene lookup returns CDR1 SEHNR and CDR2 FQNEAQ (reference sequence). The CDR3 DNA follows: TGTGCCAGCAGCTTGGGCAGCTACGAGCAGTACTTC. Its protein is CASSLGSYEQYF.

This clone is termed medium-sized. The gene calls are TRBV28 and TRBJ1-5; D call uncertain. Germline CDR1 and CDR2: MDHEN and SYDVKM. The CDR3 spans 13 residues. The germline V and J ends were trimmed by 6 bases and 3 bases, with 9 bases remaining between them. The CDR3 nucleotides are TGTGCCAGCAGCTATGAGACCAATCAGCCCCAGCATTTT. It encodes CASSYETNQPQHF.

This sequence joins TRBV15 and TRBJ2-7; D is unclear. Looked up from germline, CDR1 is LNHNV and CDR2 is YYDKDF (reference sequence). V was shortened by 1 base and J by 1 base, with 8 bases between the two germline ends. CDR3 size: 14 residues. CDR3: CATSRAKASYEQYF. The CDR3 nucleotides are TGTGCCACCAGCAGAGCAAAGGCTTCCTACGAGCAGTACTTC.

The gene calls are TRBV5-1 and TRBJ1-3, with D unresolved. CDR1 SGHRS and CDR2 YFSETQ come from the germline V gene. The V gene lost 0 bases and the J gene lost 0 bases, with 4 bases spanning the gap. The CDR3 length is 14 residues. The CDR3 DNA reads TGCGCCAGCAGCTTGGAAGGCTCTGGAAACACCATATATTTT. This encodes CASSLEGSGNTIYF. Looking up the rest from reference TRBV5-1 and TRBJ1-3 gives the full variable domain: KAGVTQTPRYLIKTRGQQVTLSCSPISGHRSVSWYQQTPGQGLQFLFEYFSETQRNKGNFPGRFSGRQFSNSRSEMNVSTLELGDSALYLCASSLEGSGNTIYFGEGSWLTVV.

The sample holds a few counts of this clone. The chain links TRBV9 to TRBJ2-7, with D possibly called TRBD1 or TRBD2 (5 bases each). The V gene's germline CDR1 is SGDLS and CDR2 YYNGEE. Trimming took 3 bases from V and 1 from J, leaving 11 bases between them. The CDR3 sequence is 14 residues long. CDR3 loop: CASSDGTESYEQYF. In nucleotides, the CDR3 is TGTGCCAGCAGCGACGGGACGGAGTCCTACGAGCAGTACTTC. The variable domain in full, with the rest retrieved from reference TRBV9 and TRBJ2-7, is DSGVTQTPKHLITATGQRVTLRCSPRSGDLSVYWYQQSLDQGLQFLIQYYNGEERAKGNILERFSAQQFPDLHSELNLSSLELGDSALYFCASSDGTESYEQYFGPGTRLTVT.

CDR3 region: CASSYSGDGANVLTF. CDR3 bases: TGTGCCAGCAGTTACTCGGGGGATGGGGCCAACGTCCTGACTTTC. The chain has TRBV6-5 and TRBJ2-6; tentatively, D is TRBD1 or TRBD2 (5 bases each). The V gene lost 0 bases and the J gene lost 3 bases, with 6 bases spanning the gap. The CDR3 has 15 residues. Germline V gives CDR1 MNHEY, CDR2 SVGAGI.

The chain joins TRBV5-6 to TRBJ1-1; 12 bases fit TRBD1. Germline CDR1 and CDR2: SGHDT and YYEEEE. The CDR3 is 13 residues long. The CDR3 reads CASVGTGGSEAFF. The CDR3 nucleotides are TGTGCGAGCGTAGGGACAGGGGGCTCTGAAGCTTTCTTT.

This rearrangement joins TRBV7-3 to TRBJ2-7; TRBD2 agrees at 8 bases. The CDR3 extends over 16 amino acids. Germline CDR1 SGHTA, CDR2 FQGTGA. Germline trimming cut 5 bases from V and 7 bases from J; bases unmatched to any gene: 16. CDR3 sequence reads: CASSPTPLAGVGEQYF. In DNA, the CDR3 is TGTGCCAGCAGCCCGACCCCTCTAGCGGGCGTAGGTGAGCAGTACTTC.

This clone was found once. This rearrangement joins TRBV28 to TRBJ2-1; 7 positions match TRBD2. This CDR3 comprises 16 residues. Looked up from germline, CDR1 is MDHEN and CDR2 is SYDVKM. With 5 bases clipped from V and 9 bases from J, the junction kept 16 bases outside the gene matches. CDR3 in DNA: TGTGCCAGCAGTGGCGCACTAGCGCGACTTGGAGGTGAGCAGTTCTTC. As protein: CASSGALARLGGEQFF.

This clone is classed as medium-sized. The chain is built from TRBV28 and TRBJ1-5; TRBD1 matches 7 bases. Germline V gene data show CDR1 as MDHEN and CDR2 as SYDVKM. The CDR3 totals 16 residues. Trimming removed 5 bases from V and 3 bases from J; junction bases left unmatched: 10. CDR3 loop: CASSPGTVQHNQPQHF. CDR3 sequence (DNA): TGTGCCAGCAGTCCGGGGACAGTCCAGCACAATCAGCCCCAGCATTTT.

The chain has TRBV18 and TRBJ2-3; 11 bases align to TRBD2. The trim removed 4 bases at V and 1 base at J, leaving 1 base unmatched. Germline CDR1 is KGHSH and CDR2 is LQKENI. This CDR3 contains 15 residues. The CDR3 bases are TGTGCCAGCTCACTAGCGGGAGGGCGCACAGATACGCAGTATTTT. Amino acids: CASSLAGGRTDTQYF.

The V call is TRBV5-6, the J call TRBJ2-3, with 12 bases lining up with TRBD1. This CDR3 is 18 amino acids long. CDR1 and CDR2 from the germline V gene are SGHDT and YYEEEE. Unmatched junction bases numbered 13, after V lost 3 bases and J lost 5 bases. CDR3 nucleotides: TGTGCCAGCAGCTACCCCATTGACGGGACAGGGGGCCTAGATACGCAGTATTTT. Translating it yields CASSYPIDGTGGLDTQYF.